This T cell receptor (beta chain) was identified during a study of T cells after posttransplantation cyclophosphamide. Study observations and caveats: Recipient CMV seropositivity and CMV reactivation strongly tracked TRB clonality. Tissue-infiltrating T cells from skin or gut overlapped little with blood T cells.

A word on this clone: The antigen is unknown.

Busulfan-fludarabine conditioning, marrow transplant, and cyclophosphamide on days +3 and +4 were administered. The CDR3 consists of 13 residues. Germline assignment: CDR1 SGHAT and CDR2 FQDESV (reference sequence). V was pared by 5 bases and J by 6 bases, with 4 bases of the junction left unmatched. Some clones are missing from TCRdb's copy, which holds only in-frame ones; the method was immunoSEQ multiplex PCR. The repertoire has 1,500 to 2,000 clones, none seen only once; the ten largest take 2.5% to 3.5%. The TCR sequence derives from a male patient over 55 who received an allogeneic stem cell transplant from an unrelated donor, was CMV-positive, and had acute and chronic GVHD. Part of the T cell pool may stem from the graft donor. The sequenced sample was PBMCs, obtained 372 days after allogeneic stem cell transplant with posttransplant cyclophosphamide. The genes are TRBV11-1 and TRBJ2-7, with 10 bases fitting TRBD1. DNA of the CDR3: TGTGCCAGCAGCACCGGGACAGGGGTCGAGCAGTACTTC. This sequence encodes CASSTGTGVEQYF. Variable domain in full (rest from reference TRBV11-1 and TRBJ2-7): EAEVAQSPRYKITEKSQAVAFWCDPISGHATLYWYRQILGQGPELLVQFQDESVVDDSQLPKDRFSAERLKGVDSTLKIQPAELGDSAMYLCASSTGTGVEQYFGPGTRLTVT.